The following is a TCR beta chain sequence with its context. Its antigen is not yet known. Peripheral blood mononuclear cells were isolated from healthy donor buffy coats by density gradient separation. In the study, negative magnetic separation with EasySep or MojoSort CD8+ T cell isolation kits was used to enrich total CD8+ T cells. An RNeasy Mini Kit was used to extract total RNA from duplicate vials of 150,000 sorted CD8+ T cells per subset. PBMCs were used either fresh or after cryopreservation in fetal bovine serum containing about 10% DMSO. Fluorescence-activated cell sorting on a FACSAria III was used to sort the CD8+ T cell subsets to purity. The entry originates in a study of human CD8 memory T cell subsets (dated by TCRdb to 2018 to 2021). Some background on the complete study: TCRbeta repertoires of stem-like (TSTEM), progenitor exhausted-like (TPEX) and effector memory CD8+ T cell subsets were compared to assess their clonal relationships. Six donors each provided TSTEM, TPEX and effector memory subsets, and TCRbeta repertoires were obtained from all six.

A Human TCR Profiling Kit was used to prepare UMI-labeled 5' RACE TCRbeta libraries. Every TCRbeta library was prepared in parallel, with the same number of PCR cycles used for all of the libraries. The authors processed their data as follows. Each TCRbeta library contained between roughly 2,900 and 18,000 functional CDR3beta clonotypes. UMI extraction and consensus assembly used MIGEC 1.2.9, requiring at least three reads per UMI. In-frame CDR3beta repertoires were extracted with MiXCR 3.0.3. Each sample was downsampled to 42,000 randomly selected UMIs before diversity metrics were calculated in VDJtools 1.2.1. For each sample pair, the repertoire overlap metrics D, R and F2 were calculated in VDJtools using the top 3,000 clones. Based on TCRdb reprocessing of the reads, there is one entry per CDR3 protein sequence, and DNA is missing. The V and J calls and clone size come from TCRdb's table, not from the authors' own analysis. The table held for this sample gives 9,000 to 10,000 distinct CDR3 sequences. About 20% of the sample goes to the ten largest clones.

Here is what the overall study found, with its caveats: Clonotypes were shared with effector memory cells by both stem-like subsets, but only minimal overlap was found between TSTEM and TPEX repertoires, suggesting distinct antigen spectra. TSTEM and TPEX subsets showed similarly high normalized Shannon-Wiener diversity, whereas effector memory subsets were comparatively less diverse. Based on Chao1 estimates, TSTEM subsets appeared to have greater repertoire diversity than TPEX subsets, which could potentially reflect a broader range of specificities. Only TCRbeta chains were sequenced, and repertoire comparisons were based on a handful of donors, with testing performed by paired t-tests and Bonferroni correction.

Sequences LGHDT (CDR1) and YNNKEL (CDR2) are obtained from the germline V gene (reference sequence). Including cysteine and phenylalanine, the CDR3 has 16 amino acids. The DNA is not on file. The sample consisted of CD8+ T cells from PBMCs. The TCR originated in a human donor in good health. Recombination joined TRBV3-1 with TRBJ2-7; there is no DNA to check the TCRdb D call of TRBD2. The CDR3 protein sequence reads: CASSSVYGSSGVEQYF.